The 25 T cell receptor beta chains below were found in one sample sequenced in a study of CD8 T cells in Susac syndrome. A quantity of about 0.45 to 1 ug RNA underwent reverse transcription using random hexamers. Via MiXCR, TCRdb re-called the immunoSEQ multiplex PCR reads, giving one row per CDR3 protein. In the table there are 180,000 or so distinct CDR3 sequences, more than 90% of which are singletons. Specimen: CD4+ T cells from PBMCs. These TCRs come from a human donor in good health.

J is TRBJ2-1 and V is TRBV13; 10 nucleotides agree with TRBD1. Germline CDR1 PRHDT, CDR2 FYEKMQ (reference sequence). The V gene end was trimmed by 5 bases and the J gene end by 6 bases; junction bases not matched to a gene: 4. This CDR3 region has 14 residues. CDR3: CASSRDRGFNEQFF. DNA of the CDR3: TGTGCCAGCAGCCGGGACAGGGGCTTCAATGAGCAGTTCTTC.

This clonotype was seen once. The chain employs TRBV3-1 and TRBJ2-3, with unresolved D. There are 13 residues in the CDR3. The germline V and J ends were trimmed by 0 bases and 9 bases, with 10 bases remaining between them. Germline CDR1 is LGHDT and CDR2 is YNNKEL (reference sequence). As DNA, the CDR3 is TGTGCCAGCAGCCAAGATCCTCACGAAACGCAGTATTTT. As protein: CASSQDPHETQYF.

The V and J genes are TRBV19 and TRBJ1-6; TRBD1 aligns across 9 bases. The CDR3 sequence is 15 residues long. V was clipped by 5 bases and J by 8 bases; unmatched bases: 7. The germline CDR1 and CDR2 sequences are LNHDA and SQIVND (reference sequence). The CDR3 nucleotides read TGTGCCAGTAGTGGCACAGGGGGCGTAGATTCACCCCTCCACTTT. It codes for CASSGTGGVDSPLHF.

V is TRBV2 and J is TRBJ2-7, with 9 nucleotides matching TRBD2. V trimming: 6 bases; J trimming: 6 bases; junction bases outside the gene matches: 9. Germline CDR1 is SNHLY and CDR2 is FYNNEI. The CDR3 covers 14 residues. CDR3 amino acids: CASRAGTSFREQYF. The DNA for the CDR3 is TGTGCCAGCAGAGCCGGGACTAGCTTCCGCGAGCAGTACTTC.

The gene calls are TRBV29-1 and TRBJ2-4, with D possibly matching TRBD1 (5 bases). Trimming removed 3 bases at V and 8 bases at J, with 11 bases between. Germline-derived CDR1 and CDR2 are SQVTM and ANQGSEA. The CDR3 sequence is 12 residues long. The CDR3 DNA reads TGCAGCGTTGATGCAGGGATTGACATTCAGTACTTC. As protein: CSVDAGIDIQYF.

The CDR3 sequence: CSARDPQGRGGGYTF. For the CDR3, the DNA is TGCAGTGCTAGAGACCCACAGGGAAGAGGAGGTGGCTACACCTTC. The rearrangement joins TRBV20-1 to TRBJ1-2, with TRBD1 as a possible D gene (6 bases). There are 15 residues in the CDR3. Germline V gene lookup returns CDR1 DFQATT and CDR2 SNEGSKA (reference sequence). V shed 0 bases and J shed 7 bases, with 18 bases lying between them.

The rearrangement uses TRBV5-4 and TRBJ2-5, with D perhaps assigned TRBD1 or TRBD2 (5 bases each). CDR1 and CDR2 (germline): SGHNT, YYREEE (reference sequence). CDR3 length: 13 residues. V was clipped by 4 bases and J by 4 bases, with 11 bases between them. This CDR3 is CASSGAGTETQYF. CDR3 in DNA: TGTGCCAGCAGCGGCGCCGGGACAGAGACCCAGTACTTC.

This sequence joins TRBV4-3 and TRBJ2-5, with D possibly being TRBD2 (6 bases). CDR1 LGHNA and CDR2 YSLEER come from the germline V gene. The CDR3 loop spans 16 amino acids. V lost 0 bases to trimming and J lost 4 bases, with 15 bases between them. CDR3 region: CASSQELGGSGETQYF. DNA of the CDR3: TGCGCCAGCAGCCAAGAACTGGGGGGATCGGGAGAGACCCAGTACTTC.

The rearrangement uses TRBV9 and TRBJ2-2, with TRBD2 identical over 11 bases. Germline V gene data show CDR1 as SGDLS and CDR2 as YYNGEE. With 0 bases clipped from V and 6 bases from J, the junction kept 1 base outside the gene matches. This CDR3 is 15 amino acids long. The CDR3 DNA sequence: TGTGCCAGCAGCGTAGAACTAGCGGGGGCCGGGGAGCTGTTTTTT. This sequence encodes CASSVELAGAGELFF.

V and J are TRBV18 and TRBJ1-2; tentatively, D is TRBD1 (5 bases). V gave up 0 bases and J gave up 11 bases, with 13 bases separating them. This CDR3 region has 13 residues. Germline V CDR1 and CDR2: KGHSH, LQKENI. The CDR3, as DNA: TGTGCCAGCTCACCACCGTCAGACAGACTATACACCTTC. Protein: CASSPPSDRLYTF.

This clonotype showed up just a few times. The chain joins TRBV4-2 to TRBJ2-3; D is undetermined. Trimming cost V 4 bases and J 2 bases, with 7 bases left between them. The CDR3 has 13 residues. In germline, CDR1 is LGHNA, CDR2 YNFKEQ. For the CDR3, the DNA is TGTGCCAGCAGCCTCGACTCCACAGATACGCAGTATTTT. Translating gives CASSLDSTDTQYF.

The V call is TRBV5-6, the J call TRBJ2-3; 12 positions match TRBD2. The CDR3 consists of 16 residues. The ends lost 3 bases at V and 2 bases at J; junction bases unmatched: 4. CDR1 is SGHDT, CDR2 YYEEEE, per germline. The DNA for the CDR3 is TGTGCCAGCAGCTATACTAGCGGGGGGCCCACAGATACGCAGTATTTT. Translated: CASSYTSGGPTDTQYF.

CDR3 in DNA: TGCGCCAGCAGCCAAGATCAGGGGTTCGGTTCACCCCTCCACTTT. Encoded protein: CASSQDQGFGSPLHF. This chain uses TRBV4-3 with TRBJ1-6, with a tentative D call TRBD1 (6 bases). CDR1 is LGHNA, CDR2 YSLEER, per germline. The CDR3 has 15 amino acids. V gave up 0 bases and J gave up 9 bases, with 12 bases separating them.

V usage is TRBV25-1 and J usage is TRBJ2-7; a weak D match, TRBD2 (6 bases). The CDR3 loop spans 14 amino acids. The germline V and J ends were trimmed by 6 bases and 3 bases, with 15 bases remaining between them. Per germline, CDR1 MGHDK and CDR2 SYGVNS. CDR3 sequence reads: CASRPGTGDYEQYF. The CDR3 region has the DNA TGTGCCAGCAGGCCCGGGACGGGGGACTACGAGCAGTACTTC.

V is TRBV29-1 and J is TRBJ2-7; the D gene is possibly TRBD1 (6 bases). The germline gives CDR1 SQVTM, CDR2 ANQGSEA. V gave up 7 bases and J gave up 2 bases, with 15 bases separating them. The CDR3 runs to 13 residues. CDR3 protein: CSAGTTLTYEQYF. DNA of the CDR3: TGCAGCGCGGGGACAACCCTTACCTACGAGCAGTACTTC.

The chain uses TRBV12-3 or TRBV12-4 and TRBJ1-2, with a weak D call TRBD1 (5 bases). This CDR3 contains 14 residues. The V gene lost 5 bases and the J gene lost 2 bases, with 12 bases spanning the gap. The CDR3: CASSPSRGNYGYTF. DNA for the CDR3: TGTGCCAGCAGTCCGTCGCGGGGGAACTATGGCTACACCTTC.

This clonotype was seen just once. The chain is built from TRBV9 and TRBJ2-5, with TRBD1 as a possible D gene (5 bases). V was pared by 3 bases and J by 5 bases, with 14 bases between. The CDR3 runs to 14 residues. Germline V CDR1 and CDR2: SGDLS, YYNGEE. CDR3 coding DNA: TGTGCCAGCAGCGCCTCAGGGTCCTCGGAGACCCAGTACTTC. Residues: CASSASGSSETQYF.

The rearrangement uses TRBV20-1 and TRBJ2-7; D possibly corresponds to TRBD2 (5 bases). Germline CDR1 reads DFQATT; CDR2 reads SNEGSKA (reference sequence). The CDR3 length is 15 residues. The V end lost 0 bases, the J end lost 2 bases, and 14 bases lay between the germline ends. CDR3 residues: CSARDQERSTYEQYF. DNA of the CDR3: TGCAGTGCTAGAGATCAAGAGCGGTCTACCTACGAGCAGTACTTC.

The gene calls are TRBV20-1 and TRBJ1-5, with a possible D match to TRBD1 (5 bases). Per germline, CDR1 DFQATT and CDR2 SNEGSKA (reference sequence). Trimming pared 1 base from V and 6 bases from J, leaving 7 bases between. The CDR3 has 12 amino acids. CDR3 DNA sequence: TGCAGTGCTAGAGCTGGGGGTCAGCCCCAGCATTTT. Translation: CSARAGGQPQHF.

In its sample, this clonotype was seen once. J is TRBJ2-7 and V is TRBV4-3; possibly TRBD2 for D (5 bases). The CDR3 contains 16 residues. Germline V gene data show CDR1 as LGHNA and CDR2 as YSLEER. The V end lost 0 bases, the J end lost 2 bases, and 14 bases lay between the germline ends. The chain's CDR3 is CASSQDDLGRTYEQYF. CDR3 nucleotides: TGCGCCAGCAGCCAAGACGATTTGGGGAGAACCTACGAGCAGTACTTC.

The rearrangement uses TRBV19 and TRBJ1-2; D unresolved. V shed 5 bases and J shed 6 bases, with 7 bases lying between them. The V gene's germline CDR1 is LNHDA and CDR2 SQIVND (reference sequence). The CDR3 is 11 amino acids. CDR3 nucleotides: TGTGCCAGTAGTTCCGGAAATGGCTACACCTTC. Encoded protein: CASSSGNGYTF.

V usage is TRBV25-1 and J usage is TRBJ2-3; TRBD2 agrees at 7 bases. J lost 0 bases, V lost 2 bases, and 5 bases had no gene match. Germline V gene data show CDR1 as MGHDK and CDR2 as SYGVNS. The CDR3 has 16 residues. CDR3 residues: CASSEGRASSTDTQYF. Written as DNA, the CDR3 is TGTGCCAGCAGTGAAGGGAGGGCCTCTAGCACAGATACGCAGTATTTT.

CDR3 protein: CASSPGTGGGYTF. The CDR3, as DNA: TGTGCCAGCAGTCCCGGGACAGGTGGCGGCTACACCTTC. V is TRBV12-3 or TRBV12-4 and J is TRBJ1-2; 8 bases line up with TRBD1. This CDR3 is 13 amino acids long. After removal of 5 bases from V and 8 bases from J, the junction contained 7 bases not matched to a gene.

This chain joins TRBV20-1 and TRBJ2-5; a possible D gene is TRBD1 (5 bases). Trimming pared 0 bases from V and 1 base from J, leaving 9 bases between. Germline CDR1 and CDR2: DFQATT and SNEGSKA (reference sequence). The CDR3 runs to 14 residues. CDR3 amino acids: CSARDLTGQETQYF. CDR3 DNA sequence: TGCAGTGCTAGAGATCTCACAGGCCAAGAGACCCAGTACTTC.

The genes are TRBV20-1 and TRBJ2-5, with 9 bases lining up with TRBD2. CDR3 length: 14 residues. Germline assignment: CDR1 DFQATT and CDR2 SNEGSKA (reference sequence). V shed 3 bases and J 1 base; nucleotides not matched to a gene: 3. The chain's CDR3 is CSASLTSGQETQYF. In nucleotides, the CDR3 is TGCAGTGCTAGCTTGACTAGCGGCCAAGAGACCCAGTACTTC.